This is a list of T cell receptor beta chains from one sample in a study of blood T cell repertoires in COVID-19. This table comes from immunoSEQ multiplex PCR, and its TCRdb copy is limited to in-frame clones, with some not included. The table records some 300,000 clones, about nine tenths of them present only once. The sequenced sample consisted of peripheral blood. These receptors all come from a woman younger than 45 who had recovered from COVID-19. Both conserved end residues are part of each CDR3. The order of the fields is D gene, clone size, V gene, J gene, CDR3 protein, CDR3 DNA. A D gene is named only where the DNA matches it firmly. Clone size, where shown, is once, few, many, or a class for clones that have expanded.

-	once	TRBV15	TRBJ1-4	CATSQQGSHEKLFF	TGTGCCACCAGCCAACAGGGTTCCCATGAAAAACTGTTTTTT
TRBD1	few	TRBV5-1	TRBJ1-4	CASSLRGPANEKLFF	TGCGCCAGCAGCTTAAGGGGGCCGGCTAATGAAAAACTGTTTTTT
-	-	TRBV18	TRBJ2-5	CASSRAFASEETQYF	TGTGCCAGCTCACGAGCGTTTGCTAGTGAAGAGACCCAGTACTTC
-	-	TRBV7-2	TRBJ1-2	CASSFPGNGYTF	TGTGCCAGCAGCTTCCCAGGGAATGGCTACACCTTC
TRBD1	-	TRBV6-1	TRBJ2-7	CASSEGQGTVQYF	TGTGCCAGCAGTGAAGGACAGGGCACGGTGCAGTACTTC
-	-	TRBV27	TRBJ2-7	CASSDQIQSYEQYF	TGTGCCAGCAGTGACCAGATACAGTCCTACGAGCAGTACTTC
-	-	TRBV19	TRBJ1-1	CASSILLTSPTEAFF	TGTGCCAGTAGTATCCTCTTGACATCTCCCACTGAAGCTTTCTTT
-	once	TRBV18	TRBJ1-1	CASSPLYNTEAFF	TGTGCCAGCTCACCACTATATAACACTGAAGCTTTCTTT
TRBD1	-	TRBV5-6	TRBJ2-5	CASSPQGKGTQYF	TGTGCCAGCAGCCCACAGGGGAAGGGGACCCAGTACTTC
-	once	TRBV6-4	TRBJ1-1	CASSSGKLNTEAFF	TGTGCCAGCAGTTCGGGAAAGCTGAACACTGAAGCTTTCTTT
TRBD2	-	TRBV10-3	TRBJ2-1	CAISPGLAGVDEQFF	TGTGCCATCAGCCCCGGACTAGCGGGGGTGGATGAGCAGTTCTTC
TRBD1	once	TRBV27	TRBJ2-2	CASRRTGGRAGELFF	TGTGCCAGCAGGCGGACAGGGGGGAGAGCCGGGGAGCTGTTTTTT
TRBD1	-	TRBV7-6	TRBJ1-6	CASSFGTGQSPLHF	TGTGCCAGCAGCTTCGGGACAGGACAATCACCCCTCCACTTT
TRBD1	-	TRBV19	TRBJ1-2	CASTITRQGEGYGYTF	TGTGCCAGTACCATAACCCGACAGGGGGAGGGCTATGGCTACACCTTC
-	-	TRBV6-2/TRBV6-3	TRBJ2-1	CASSPDGGSRPNEQFF	TGTGCCAGCAGCCCGGATGGGGGCTCCCGGCCCAATGAGCAGTTCTTC
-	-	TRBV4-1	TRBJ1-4	CASSQGAGAPEKLFF	TGCGCCAGCAGCCAAGGGGCAGGGGCACCCGAAAAACTGTTTTTT
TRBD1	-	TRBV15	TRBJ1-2	CATTLSFRTGEDGYTF	TGTGCCACCACACTATCGTTTCGGACAGGGGAAGATGGCTACACCTTC
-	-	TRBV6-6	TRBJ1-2	CASSPTQGHYGYTF	TGTGCCAGCAGCCCAACCCAGGGGCACTATGGCTACACCTTC
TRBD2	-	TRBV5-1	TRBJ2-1	CASSLGRGSSYNEQFF	TGCGCCAGCAGCTTGGGGCGCGGGAGCTCCTACAATGAGCAGTTCTTC
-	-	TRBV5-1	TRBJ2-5	CASSTGQQETQYF	TGCGCCAGCAGCACAGGACAACAAGAGACCCAGTACTTC
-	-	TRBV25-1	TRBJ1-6	CASTPTGSSYNSPLHF	TGTGCCAGCACCCCAACGGGAAGCTCCTATAATTCACCCCTCCACTTT
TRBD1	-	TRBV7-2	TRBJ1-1	CASSPQGGMNTEAFF	TGTGCCAGCAGCCCACAAGGGGGCATGAACACTGAAGCTTTCTTT
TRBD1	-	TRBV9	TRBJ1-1	CASSVVAAGGNEAFF	TGTGCCAGCAGCGTAGTCGCGGCAGGGGGCAATGAAGCTTTCTTT
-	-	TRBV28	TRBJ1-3	CASLIGGDRRSGNTIYF	TGTGCCAGCCTAATAGGAGGGGACCGGCGGTCAGGAAACACCATATATTTT
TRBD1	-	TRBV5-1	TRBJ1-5	CASSLRGPGQPQHF	TGCGCCAGCAGCTTGAGGGGGCCAGGACAGCCCCAGCATTTT
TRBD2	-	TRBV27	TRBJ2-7	CASSELAGGNEQYF	TGTGCCAGCAGTGAACTAGCGGGGGGTAACGAGCAGTACTTC
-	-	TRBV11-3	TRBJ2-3	CASSTSRGDTQYF	TGTGCCAGCAGCACCAGCCGAGGTGATACGCAGTATTTT
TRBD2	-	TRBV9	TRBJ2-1	CASALAGSSYNEQFF	TGTGCCAGCGCTCTAGCGGGGAGCTCCTACAATGAGCAGTTCTTC
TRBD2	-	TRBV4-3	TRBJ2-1	CASSQGLAGGRGEQFF	TGCGCCAGCAGCCAAGGACTAGCGGGGGGGCGGGGTGAGCAGTTCTTC
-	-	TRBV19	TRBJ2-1	CASSTRPPPGNEQFF	TGTGCCAGTAGTACGAGACCCCCCCCGGGCAATGAGCAGTTCTTC
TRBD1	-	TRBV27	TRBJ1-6	CASSSLGQGNINNSPLHF	TGTGCCAGCAGTTCCCTTGGACAGGGGAATATTAATAATTCACCCCTCCACTTT
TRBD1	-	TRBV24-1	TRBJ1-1	CATKGQGVNTEAFF	TGTGCCACCAAGGGACAGGGAGTGAACACTGAAGCTTTCTTT
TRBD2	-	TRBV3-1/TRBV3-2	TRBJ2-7	CASSPRGRVQYF	TGTGCCAGCAGCCCTAGAGGGAGGGTGCAGTACTTC
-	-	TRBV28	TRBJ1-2	CASRAENYGYTF	TGTGCCAGCAGGGCAGAAAACTATGGCTACACCTTC
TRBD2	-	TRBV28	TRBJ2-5	CASASGGTIQETQYF	TGTGCCAGCGCTAGCGGGGGGACTATACAAGAGACCCAGTACTTC
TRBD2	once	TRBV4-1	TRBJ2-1	CASSQHAGGTYNEQFF	TGCGCCAGCAGCCAGCACGCCGGGGGGACTTACAATGAGCAGTTCTTC
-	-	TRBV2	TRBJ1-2	CASSPGGNYGYTF	TGTGCCAGCAGTCCTGGGGGGAATTATGGCTACACCTTC
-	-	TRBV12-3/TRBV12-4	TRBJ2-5	CATIQETQYF	TGTGCCACTATACAAGAGACCCAGTACTTC
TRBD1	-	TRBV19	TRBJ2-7	CASSMNRGYEQYF	TGTGCCAGTAGTATGAACAGGGGGTACGAGCAGTACTTC
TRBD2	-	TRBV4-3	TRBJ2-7	CASSQESGGASYEQYF	TGCGCCAGCAGCCAAGAGAGCGGGGGTGCCTCCTACGAGCAGTACTTC
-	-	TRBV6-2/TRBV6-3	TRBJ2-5	CASNPGGTVETQYF	TGTGCCAGCAACCCCGGCGGGACGGTGGAGACCCAGTACTTC
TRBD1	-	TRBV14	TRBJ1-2	CASSLWDSGYGYTF	TGTGCCAGCAGCCTGTGGGACAGTGGCTATGGCTACACCTTC
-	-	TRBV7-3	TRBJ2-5	CASSLTNQETQYF	TGTGCCAGCAGCTTAACTAACCAAGAGACCCAGTACTTC
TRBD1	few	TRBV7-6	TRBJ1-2	CASSSMTGNYGYTF	TGTGCCAGCAGCTCGATGACAGGGAACTATGGCTACACCTTC
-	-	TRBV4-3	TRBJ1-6	CASSQERGRSSYNSPLHF	TGCGCCAGCAGCCAAGAAAGGGGTCGTAGCTCCTATAATTCACCCCTCCACTTT
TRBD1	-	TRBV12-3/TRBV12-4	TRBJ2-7	CASRPQGANEQYF	TGTGCCAGCAGACCCCAGGGGGCCAACGAGCAGTACTTC
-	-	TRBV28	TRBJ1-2	CASSNRNYGYTF	TGTGCCAGCAGTAACAGGAACTATGGCTACACCTTC
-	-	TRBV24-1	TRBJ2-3	CATSDLGEVDTQYF	TGTGCCACCAGTGACCTGGGGGAGGTAGATACGCAGTATTTT
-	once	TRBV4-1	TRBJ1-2	CASSQAGEGYGYTF	TGCGCCAGCAGCCAGGCGGGGGAGGGGTATGGCTACACCTTC